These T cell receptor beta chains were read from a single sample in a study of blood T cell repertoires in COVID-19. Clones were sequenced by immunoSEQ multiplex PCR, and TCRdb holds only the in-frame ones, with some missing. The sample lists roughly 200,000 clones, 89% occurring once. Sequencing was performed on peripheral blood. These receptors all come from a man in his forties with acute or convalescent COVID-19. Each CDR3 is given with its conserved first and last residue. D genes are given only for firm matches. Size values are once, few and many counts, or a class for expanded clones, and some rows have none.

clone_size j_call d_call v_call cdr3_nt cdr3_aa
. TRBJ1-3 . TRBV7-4 TGTGCCAGCACCATTGGCTTTCCACGCTCTGGAAACACCATATATTTT CASTIGFPRSGNTIYF
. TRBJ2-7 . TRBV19 TGTGCCAGTAGTCTCTCTAGGAACTACGAGCAGTACTTC CASSLSRNYEQYF
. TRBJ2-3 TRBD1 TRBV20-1 TGCAGTGCCAGCAGGGGGGATACGCAGTATTTT CSASRGDTQYF
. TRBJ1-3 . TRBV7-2 TGTGCCAGCAGCCAATCACAAGCGGGACCCTCCGGAAACACCATATATTTT CASSQSQAGPSGNTIYF
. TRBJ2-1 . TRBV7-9 TGTGCCAGCAGCGGGGGACTTTTTATCACCAATGAGCAGTTCTTC CASSGGLFITNEQFF
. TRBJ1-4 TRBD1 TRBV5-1 TGCGCCAGCAGCTCGGCGGGGACAGGGAGGGAAAAACTGTTTTTT CASSSAGTGREKLFF
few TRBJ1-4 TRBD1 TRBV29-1 TGCAGCGTAGAGGACAGGCGAAATGAAAAACTGTTTTTT CSVEDRRNEKLFF
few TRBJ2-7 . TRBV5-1 TGCGCCAGCAGCTTGAACCCCACTCCTTTGACCGGTAGGGGGTGGGAGCAGTACTTC CASSLNPTPLTGRGWEQYF
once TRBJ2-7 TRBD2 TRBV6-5 TGTGCCAGCAGTCTCACGCGGGGGGCCAACTACGAGCAGTACTTC CASSLTRGANYEQYF
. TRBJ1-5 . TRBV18 TGTGCCAGCTCAGCCGACAGAAATCAGCCCCAGCATTTT CASSADRNQPQHF
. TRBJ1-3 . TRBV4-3 TGCGCCAGCTCTATTTCCCCAGGAAACACCATATATTTT CASSISPGNTIYF
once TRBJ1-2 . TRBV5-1 TGCGCCAGCAGCTTGGATTGGGGGCAGACTTATGGCTACACCTTC CASSLDWGQTYGYTF
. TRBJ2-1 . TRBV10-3 TGTGCCACCTTGCCTTTACTCGGCTACAATGAGCAGTTCTTC CATLPLLGYNEQFF
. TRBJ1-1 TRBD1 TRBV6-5 TGTGCCAGCAGTTACGACAGGGTCCGCACTGAAGCTTTCTTT CASSYDRVRTEAFF
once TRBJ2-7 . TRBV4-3 TGCGCCAGCAGCCAAGATCTAGAGGGAGCCGACGAGCAGTACTTC CASSQDLEGADEQYF
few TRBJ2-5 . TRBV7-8 TGTGCCAGCAGCTTCCCAGGGGTGGAGACCCAGTACTTC CASSFPGVETQYF